Each of the 22 T cell receptor beta chains below was sequenced from the same sample in a study of cytomegalovirus exposure and HLA in healthy donors. Researchers ran the PCR with 60 Vbeta and 13 Jbeta primers. The assay was immunoSEQ multiplex PCR, and TCRdb's table has in-frame clones only and misses some. The sample holds about 250,000 clones, nearly 95% seen once. Sequencing input: PBMCs. These receptors were obtained from a girl aged 2-15 years in good health and CMV-seronegative.

J is TRBJ2-1 and V is TRBV6-6; 11 bases agree with TRBD2. The length of the CDR3 is 15 residues. Trimming took 9 bases from V and 4 from J; bases not matched to a gene: 8. Per the germline V gene, CDR1 is MNHNY and CDR2 is SVGAGI (reference sequence). The CDR3 coding sequence is TGTGCCAGTCATAGCGGGGGGGCAAGGTACAATGAGCAGTTCTTC. It is translated as CASHSGGARYNEQFF.

The chain joins TRBV30 to TRBJ1-4, with 7 bases aligning to TRBD1. The CDR3 is 11 residues long. After removal of 5 bases from V and 7 bases from J, the junction contained 1 base not matched to a gene. The germline V gene encodes CDR1 GTSNPN and CDR2 SVGIG (reference sequence). CDR3 DNA sequence: TGTGCCTGGGACAGGGTTGAAAAACTGTTTTTT. This translates into CAWDRVEKLFF.

The rearrangement links TRBV11-3 to TRBJ1-3; D is perhaps TRBD1 (6 bases). The CDR3 spans 16 residues. CDR1 is SGHNT and CDR2 is YENEEA in the germline V gene. The germline V and J ends were trimmed by 4 bases and 4 bases, with 17 bases remaining between them. CDR3 nucleotide sequence: TGTGCCAGCAGCTCAGGGCCAGGGGCCGCGGGAAACACCATATATTTT. Protein: CASSSGPGAAGNTIYF.

J is TRBJ2-5 and V is TRBV9; 9 bases map to TRBD1. V was clipped by 4 bases and J by 4 bases; unmatched bases: 8. CDR3 length: 15 residues. Germline V CDR1 and CDR2: SGDLS, YYNGEE. The CDR3 region has the DNA TGTGCCAGCAGCCCACAGGGGGCCACGGGAGAGACCCAGTACTTC. This encodes CASSPQGATGETQYF.

This chain joins TRBV7-6 and TRBJ1-2, with no clear D. The V end was cut by 4 bases, the J end by 0 bases, with 9 bases between. This CDR3 has 14 amino acids. Germline CDR1 is SGHVS and CDR2 is FNYEAQ. CDR3 bases: TGTGCCAGCAGCTATACAAACGCTAACTATGGCTACACCTTC. Its translation is CASSYTNANYGYTF.

This sequence joins TRBV7-8 and TRBJ1-2; TRBD1 is a possible D gene (6 bases). The germline V gene has CDR1 SGHVS and CDR2 FQNEAQ. The CDR3 consists of 13 residues. The ends were cut back, 2 bases at V and 8 bases at J, with 12 bases in the middle. The CDR3 coding sequence is TGTGCCAGCAGCTTATACGCAGGGGTCGGCTACACCTTC. Protein: CASSLYAGVGYTF.

This rearrangement joins TRBV28 to TRBJ1-3; TRBD1 aligns across 7 bases. Per the germline V gene, CDR1 is MDHEN and CDR2 is SYDVKM. V shed 6 bases, J shed 4 bases, and the junction held 6 bases outside the gene matches. The CDR3 has 14 amino acids. CDR3 coding DNA: TGTGCCAGCAGCATAAGGGGGCTCGGAAACACCATATATTTT. Its protein is CASSIRGLGNTIYF.

V usage is TRBV18 and J usage is TRBJ2-7; TRBD2 agrees at 10 bases. Germline trimming cut 2 bases from V and 2 bases from J; bases unmatched to any gene: 3. This CDR3 spans 15 amino acids. Germline V gene lookup returns CDR1 KGHSH and CDR2 LQKENI. The CDR3 DNA is TGTGCCAGCTCACCAACCGGGACTAGCGCCTACGAGCAGTACTTC. Translation: CASSPTGTSAYEQYF.

This chain links TRBV7-6 with TRBJ2-5; 10 nucleotides line up with TRBD2. The CDR3 spans 13 residues. The germline V gene has CDR1 SGHVS and CDR2 FNYEAQ. V lost 5 bases, J lost 5 bases, and 2 bases stayed unmatched. CDR3 in amino acids: CASSQTSGETQYF. CDR3 DNA: TGTGCCAGCAGCCAGACTAGCGGGGAGACCCAGTACTTC.

V gene TRBV5-1 combines with J gene TRBJ2-5; D uncertain. The CDR3 loop spans 14 amino acids. CDR1 SGHRS and CDR2 YFSETQ come from the germline V gene. Trimming stripped 0 bases from V and 2 bases from J, with 8 bases between. The CDR3: CASSLGRNQETQYF. The CDR3 bases are TGCGCCAGCAGCTTGGGGCGGAATCAAGAGACCCAGTACTTC.

V is TRBV19 and J is TRBJ1-3, with D possibly matching TRBD1 (6 bases). The CDR3 length is 13 residues. The V gene lost 6 bases and the J gene lost 0 bases, with 6 bases spanning the gap. The germline V gene encodes CDR1 LNHDA and CDR2 SQIVND (reference sequence). As DNA, the CDR3 is TGTGCCAGTAGGGACAGCTCTGGAAACACCATATATTTT. Encoded protein: CASRDSSGNTIYF.

The chain recombines TRBV7-2 with TRBJ2-7; 14 nucleotides align to TRBD2. Germline loops: CDR1 SGHTA, CDR2 FQGNSA. The V segment lost 7 bases and the J segment 4 bases; nucleotides outside the gene matches: 6. The CDR3 is 15 amino acids. As DNA, the CDR3 is TGTGCCAGCAATTCGGGACTAGCGGGAGAGTACGAGCAGTACTTC. It encodes CASNSGLAGEYEQYF. Together with reference TRBV7-2 and TRBJ2-7, the CDR3 gives the full variable domain: GAGVSQSPSNKVTEKGKDVELRCDPISGHTALYWYRQSLGQGLEFLIYFQGNSAPDKSGLPSDRFSAERTGGSVSTLTIQRTQQEDSAVYLCASNSGLAGEYEQYFGPGTRLTVT.

This clone was observed a handful of times. The rearrangement links TRBV6-6 to TRBJ2-5; 7 bases are shared with TRBD1. With V trimmed by 6 bases and J by 2 bases, 9 bases remained unmatched. This CDR3 is built from 15 residues. CDR1 and CDR2 from the germline V gene are MNHNY and SVGAGI (reference sequence). CDR3 sequence (DNA): TGTGCCAGCAGGCAAGGGACAGCAGGACAAGAGACCCAGTACTTC. As protein: CASRQGTAGQETQYF.

CDR3 sequence reads: CASSFGGTPQYEQYF. The CDR3 region has the DNA TGTGCCAGCAGTTTCGGCGGGACGCCGCAGTACGAGCAGTACTTC. The V gene is TRBV27, the J gene TRBJ2-7, with D possibly matching TRBD2 (6 bases). Germline V gene data show CDR1 as MNHEY and CDR2 as SMNVEV (reference sequence). This CDR3 region has 15 residues. V was clipped by 3 bases and J by 4 bases, with 16 bases between them.

The CDR3 here is CASSLTASGGVNEQFF. DNA for the CDR3: TGTGCCAGCAGTTTAACGGCTAGCGGGGGGGTCAATGAGCAGTTCTTC. The chain combines TRBV27 with TRBJ2-1; 12 bases are shared with TRBD2. Germline values: CDR1 MNHEY, CDR2 SMNVEV (reference sequence). J lost 6 bases, V lost 2 bases, and 5 bases had no gene match. This CDR3 comprises 16 residues.

CDR3 bases: TGTGCCAGCAGTGAAACTAGCGTTAACAATGAGCAGTTCTTC. It is translated as CASSETSVNNEQFF. The rearrangement links TRBV6-1 to TRBJ2-1; 7 bases match TRBD2. The germline V gene has CDR1 MNHNS and CDR2 SASEGT. The CDR3 runs 14 residues. The ends lost 2 bases at V and 5 bases at J; junction bases unmatched: 3.

The chain combines TRBV4-2 with TRBJ2-5; 8 bases line up with TRBD1. Germline-derived CDR1 and CDR2 are LGHNA and YNFKEQ. V gave up 4 bases and J gave up 7 bases; unmatched junction bases: 14. CDR3 size: 16 residues. CDR3 nucleotides: TGTGCCAGCAGCCGAGCCGGACAGGGAGAAACGGGGACCCAGTACTTC. It yields the protein CASSRAGQGETGTQYF.

This sequence joins TRBV30 and TRBJ1-4; TRBD1 might be the D (6 bases). V lost 1 base and J 0 bases, leaving 9 bases between the germline ends. Germline-derived CDR1 and CDR2 are GTSNPN and SVGIG (reference sequence). CDR3 length equals 15 residues. In DNA form, the CDR3 reads TGTGCCTGGAGTGGTGGGACATCAACTAATGAAAAACTGTTTTTT. This codes for CAWSGGTSTNEKLFF. The full variable domain, completed using reference TRBV30 and TRBJ1-4, is SQTIHQWPATLVQPVGSPLSLECTVEGTSNPNLYWYRQAAGRGLQLLFYSVGIGQISSEVPQNLSASRPQDRQFILSSKKLLLSDSGFYLCAWSGGTSTNEKLFFGSGTQLSVL.

The DNA for the CDR3 is TGCGCCAGCAGGAGCGGGAGGGCGGCAGATACGCAGTATTTT. It encodes CASRSGRAADTQYF. The chain links TRBV10-1 to TRBJ2-3; 10 bases fit TRBD2. The CDR3 has 14 amino acids. J lost 4 bases, V lost 6 bases, and 4 bases had no gene match. Germline V gene data show CDR1 as WNHNN and CDR2 as SYGVQD (reference sequence).

CDR3 sequence (DNA): TGCGCCAGCAGCCGCGAACCGAATGAAAAACTGTTTTTT. Protein sequence: CASSREPNEKLFF. The rearrangement joins TRBV4-1 to TRBJ1-4; D remains ambiguous. The CDR3 has 13 amino acids. CDR1 is MGHRA, CDR2 YSYEKL, per germline. V dropped 4 bases and J dropped 5 bases, with 8 bases sitting between them.

J is TRBJ1-5 and V is TRBV5-6; 7 nucleotides agree with TRBD1. V was pared by 4 bases and J by 1 base, with 5 bases of the junction left unmatched. Looked up from germline, CDR1 is SGHDT and CDR2 is YYEEEE. The CDR3 length is 15 residues. This chain's CDR3 is CASSRTGVSNQPQHF. The CDR3 nucleotides are TGTGCCAGCAGCCGCACAGGGGTGAGCAATCAGCCCCAGCATTTT. Supplemented by reference TRBV5-6 and TRBJ1-5, the full variable domain reads DAGVTQSPTHLIKTRGQQVTLRCSPKSGHDTVSWYQQALGQGPQFIFQYYEEEERQRGNFPDRFSGHQFPNYSSELNVNALLLGDSALYLCASSRTGVSNQPQHFGDGTRLSIL.

This clone has just one count. The J gene is TRBJ2-2, the V gene TRBV2; 9 bases are shared with TRBD1. V shed 6 bases and J 5 bases; nucleotides not matched to a gene: 4. Germline V CDR1 and CDR2: SNHLY, FYNNEI. The CDR3 extends over 14 amino acids. The CDR3, as DNA: TGTGCCAGCAGGGCAGACAGGGGGACCGGGGAGCTGTTTTTT. It codes for CASRADRGTGELFF.